What follows are 9 T cell receptor beta chains derived from one specimen sequenced in a study of blood T cell repertoires in COVID-19. Produced via immunoSEQ multiplex PCR; TCRdb's table is partial and in-frame only. The sample lists under 50,000 clones, about three quarters occurring once. The source material was peripheral blood. Source of these receptors: a human donor with active or convalescent COVID-19. The donor label of this sample is uncertain.

V and J are TRBV5-1 and TRBJ1-6; maybe TRBD1 (5 bases). The CDR3 has 14 amino acids. The germline V and J ends were trimmed by 0 bases and 8 bases, with 9 bases remaining between them. CDR1 and CDR2 (germline): SGHRS, YFSETQ. CDR3 bases: TGCGCCAGCAGCTTGGAGTGGGGGGATTCACCCCTCCACTTT. Amino acids: CASSLEWGDSPLHF.

The chain employs TRBV29-1 and TRBJ2-2, with D perhaps matching TRBD1 (6 bases). The CDR3 runs to 14 residues. The V and J ends lost 7 bases and 1 base respectively, with 13 bases between them. CDR1 and CDR2 (germline): SQVTM, ANQGSEA. CDR3 sequence (DNA): TGCAGCGCCCAACAGGGTCAGAACACCGGGGAGCTGTTTTTT. It specifies CSAQQGQNTGELFF.

A single count supports this clone. The V call is TRBV3-1 (or the pseudogene TRBV3-2), the J call TRBJ2-2; D ambiguous. Germline V gene sequence: CDR1 LGHDT, CDR2 YNNKEL (reference sequence). V was shortened by 2 bases and J by 5 bases, with 9 bases between the two germline ends. The CDR3 has 14 amino acids. The CDR3 loop reads CASSQRTVTGELFF. The CDR3 DNA is TGTGCCAGCAGCCAACGTACGGTGACCGGGGAGCTGTTTTTT.

This chain links TRBV11-1 with TRBJ2-3; 8 bases fit TRBD2. V dropped 5 bases and J dropped 11; count of bases not matched to a gene: 15. The CDR3 loop spans 15 amino acids. Germline V gives CDR1 SGHAT, CDR2 FQDESV (reference sequence). CDR3: CASSPGRGGRELQYF. The CDR3 DNA follows: TGTGCCAGCAGCCCAGGACGGGGGGGGCGCGAATTGCAGTATTTT.

The chain recombines TRBV9 with TRBJ2-1, with 7 bases identical to TRBD2. V shed 4 bases and J 7 bases; nucleotides not matched to a gene: 8. Germline V gives CDR1 SGDLS, CDR2 YYNGEE. The CDR3 is made up of 14 amino acids. The DNA of the CDR3 is TGTGCCAGCAGCCCGGGGACTACGAAGAATGAGCAGTTCTTC. Translation: CASSPGTTKNEQFF. The variable domain in full, completed from reference TRBV9 and TRBJ2-1, reads DSGVTQTPKHLITATGQRVTLRCSPRSGDLSVYWYQQSLDQGLQFLIQYYNGEERAKGNILERFSAQQFPDLHSELNLSSLELGDSALYFCASSPGTTKNEQFFGPGTRLTVL.

The chain uses TRBV19 and TRBJ1-2; D not resolved. This CDR3 is 13 amino acids long. V was pared by 4 bases and J by 4 bases, with 10 bases between. Germline V CDR1 and CDR2: LNHDA, SQIVND (reference sequence). For the CDR3, the DNA is TGTGCCAGTAGTAGTACGGCGGTCTATGGCTACACCTTC. This codes for CASSSTAVYGYTF.

This clone occurred a few times. The chain recombines TRBV5-1 with TRBJ2-2; 7 nucleotides line up with TRBD2. The trim removed 4 bases at V and 1 base at J, leaving 7 bases unmatched. The CDR3 runs to 16 residues. CDR1 is SGHRS, CDR2 YFSETQ, per germline. The CDR3 sequence is CASSRSIAGNTGELFF. The CDR3 DNA is TGCGCCAGCAGCCGTTCGATAGCGGGGAACACCGGGGAGCTGTTTTTT.

This clone has a single count. The J gene is TRBJ2-1, the V gene TRBV19; 7 bases are shared with TRBD2. Trimming removed 2 bases from V and 12 bases from J; junction bases left unmatched: 13. Germline loops: CDR1 LNHDA, CDR2 SQIVND (reference sequence). This CDR3 region has 15 residues. CDR3 protein: CASSISPGGTLGQFF. For the CDR3, the DNA is TGTGCCAGTAGTATATCGCCCGGGGGGACTTTGGGGCAGTTCTTC.

This chain uses TRBV4-1 with TRBJ1-6; D remains unclear. This CDR3 has 13 residues. CDR1 and CDR2 from the germline V gene are MGHRA and YSYEKL. The V end was cut by 1 base, the J end by 7 bases, with 5 bases between. The CDR3 sequence is CASSQARNSPLHF. DNA for the CDR3: TGCGCCAGCAGCCAAGCCAGGAATTCACCCCTCCACTTT.